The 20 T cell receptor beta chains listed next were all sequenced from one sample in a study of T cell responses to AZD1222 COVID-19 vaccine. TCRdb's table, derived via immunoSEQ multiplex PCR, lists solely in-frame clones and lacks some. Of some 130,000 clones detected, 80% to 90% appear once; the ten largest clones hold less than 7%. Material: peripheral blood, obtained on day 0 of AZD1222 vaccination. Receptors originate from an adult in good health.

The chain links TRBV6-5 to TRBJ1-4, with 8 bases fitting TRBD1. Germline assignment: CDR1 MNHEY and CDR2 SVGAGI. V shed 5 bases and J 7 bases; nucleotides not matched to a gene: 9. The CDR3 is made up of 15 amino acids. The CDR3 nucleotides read TGTGCCAGCAGTCATGGACAGGGTGATGGTGAAAAACTGTTTTTT. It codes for CASSHGQGDGEKLFF.

CDR3 loop: CASSYSGRQGANEQFF. DNA for the CDR3: TGTGCCAGCAGTTACTCGGGGAGACAGGGGGCGAATGAGCAGTTCTTC. The chain has TRBV6-5 and TRBJ2-1, with TRBD1 matching 10 bases. Germline values: CDR1 MNHEY, CDR2 SVGAGI. The ends lost 0 bases at V and 7 bases at J; junction bases unmatched: 6. The CDR3 runs 16 residues.

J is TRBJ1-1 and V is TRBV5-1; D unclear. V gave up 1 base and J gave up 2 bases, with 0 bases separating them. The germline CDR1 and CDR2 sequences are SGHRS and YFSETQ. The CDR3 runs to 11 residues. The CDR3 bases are TGCGCCAGCAGCTTGAACACTGAAGCTTTCTTT. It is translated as CASSLNTEAFF.

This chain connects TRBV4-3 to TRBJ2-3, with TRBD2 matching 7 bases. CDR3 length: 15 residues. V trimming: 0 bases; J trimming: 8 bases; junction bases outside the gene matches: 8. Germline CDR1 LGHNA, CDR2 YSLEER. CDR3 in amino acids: CASSQDRLTGGTQYF. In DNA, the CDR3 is TGCGCCAGCAGCCAAGATCGCTTGACGGGAGGTACGCAGTATTTT.

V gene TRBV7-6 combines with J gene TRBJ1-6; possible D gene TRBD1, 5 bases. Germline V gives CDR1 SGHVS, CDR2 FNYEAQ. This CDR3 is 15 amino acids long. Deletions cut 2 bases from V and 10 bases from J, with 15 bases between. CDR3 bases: TGTGCCAGCAGCTTAACCCGTGGGGGTAGGTCACCCCTCCACTTT. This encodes CASSLTRGGRSPLHF.

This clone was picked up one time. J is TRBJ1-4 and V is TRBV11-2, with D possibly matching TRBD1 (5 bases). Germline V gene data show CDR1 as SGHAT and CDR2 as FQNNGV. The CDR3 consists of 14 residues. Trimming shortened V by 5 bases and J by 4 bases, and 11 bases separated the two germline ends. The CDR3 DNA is TGTGCCAGCAGCCTGACAGCTTATAATGAAAAACTGTTTTTT. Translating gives CASSLTAYNEKLFF.

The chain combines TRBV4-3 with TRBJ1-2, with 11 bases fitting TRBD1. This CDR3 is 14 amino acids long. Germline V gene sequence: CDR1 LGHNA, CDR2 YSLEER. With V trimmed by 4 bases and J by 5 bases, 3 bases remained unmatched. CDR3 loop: CASSPGTGGYGYTF. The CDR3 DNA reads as TGCGCCAGCAGCCCAGGGACAGGGGGTTATGGCTACACCTTC.

The CDR3 spells CASKILGEDEAFF. CDR3 bases: TGTGCCAGCAAAATCTTAGGAGAGGATGAAGCTTTCTTT. The chain uses TRBV27 and TRBJ1-1, with no clear D. Trimming took 7 bases from V and 7 from J, leaving 16 bases between them. The CDR3 sequence is 13 residues long. Germline V CDR1 and CDR2: MNHEY, SMNVEV (reference sequence).

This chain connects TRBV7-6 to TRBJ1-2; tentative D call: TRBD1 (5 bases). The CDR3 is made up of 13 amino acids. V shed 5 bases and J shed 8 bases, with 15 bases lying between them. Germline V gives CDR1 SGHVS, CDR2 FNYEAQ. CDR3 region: CASSAREGSGYTF. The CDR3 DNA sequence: TGTGCCAGCAGCGCCAGGGAGGGCTCCGGCTACACCTTC.

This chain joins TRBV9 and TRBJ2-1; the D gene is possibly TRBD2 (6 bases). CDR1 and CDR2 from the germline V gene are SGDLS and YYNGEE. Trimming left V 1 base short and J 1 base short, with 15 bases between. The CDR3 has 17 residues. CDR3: CASSVQLSGQSYNEQFF. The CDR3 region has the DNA TGTGCCAGCAGCGTACAACTCAGCGGGCAATCCTACAATGAGCAGTTCTTC.

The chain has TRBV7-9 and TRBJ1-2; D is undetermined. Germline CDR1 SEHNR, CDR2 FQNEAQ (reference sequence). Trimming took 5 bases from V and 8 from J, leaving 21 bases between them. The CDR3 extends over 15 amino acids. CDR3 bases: TGTGCCAGCAGCCTACGTTTAGGAGAAGCGGAAGGCTACACCTTC. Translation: CASSLRLGEAEGYTF.

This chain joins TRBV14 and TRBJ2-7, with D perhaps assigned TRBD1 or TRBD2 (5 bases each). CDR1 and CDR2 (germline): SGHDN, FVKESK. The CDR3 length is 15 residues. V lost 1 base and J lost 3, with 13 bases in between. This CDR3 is CASSQGKGPFYEQYF. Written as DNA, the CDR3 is TGTGCCAGCAGCCAAGGAAAGGGACCCTTCTACGAGCAGTACTTC.

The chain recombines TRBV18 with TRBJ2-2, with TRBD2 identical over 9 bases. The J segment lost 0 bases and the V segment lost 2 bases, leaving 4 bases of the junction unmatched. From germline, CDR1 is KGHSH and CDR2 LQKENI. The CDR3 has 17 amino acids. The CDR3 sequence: CASSPIAGATNTGELFF. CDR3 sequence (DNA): TGTGCCAGCTCACCAATAGCGGGAGCGACGAACACCGGGGAGCTGTTTTTT.

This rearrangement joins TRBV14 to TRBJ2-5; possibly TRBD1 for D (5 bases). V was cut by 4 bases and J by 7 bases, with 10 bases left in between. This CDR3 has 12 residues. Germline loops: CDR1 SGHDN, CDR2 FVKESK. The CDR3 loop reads CASSPKGVTQYF. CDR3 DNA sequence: TGTGCCAGCAGCCCAAAAGGGGTGACCCAGTACTTC. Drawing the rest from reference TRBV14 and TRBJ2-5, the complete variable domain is EAGVTQFPSHSVIEKGQTVTLRCDPISGHDNLYWYRRVMGKEIKFLLHFVKESKQDESGMPNNRFLAERTGGTYSTLKVQPAELEDSGVYFCASSPKGVTQYFGPGTRLLVL.

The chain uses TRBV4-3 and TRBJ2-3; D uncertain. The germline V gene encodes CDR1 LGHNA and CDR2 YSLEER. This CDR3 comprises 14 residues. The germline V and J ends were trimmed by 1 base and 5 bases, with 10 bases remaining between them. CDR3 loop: CASSQVLVRDTQYF. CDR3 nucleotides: TGCGCCAGCAGCCAAGTGCTAGTCCGAGATACGCAGTATTTT.

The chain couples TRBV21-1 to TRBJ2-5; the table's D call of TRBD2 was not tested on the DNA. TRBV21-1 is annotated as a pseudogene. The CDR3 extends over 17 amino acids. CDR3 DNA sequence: TGTGCCAGCAGCCCCCGAGGTGGGGCGGGAGAGGGAGAGACCCAGTACTTC. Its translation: CASSPRGGAGEGETQYF.

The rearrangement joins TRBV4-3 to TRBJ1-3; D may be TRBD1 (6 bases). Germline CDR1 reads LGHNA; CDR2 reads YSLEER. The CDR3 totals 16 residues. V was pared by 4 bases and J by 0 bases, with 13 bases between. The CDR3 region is CASSPSTGHSGNTIYF. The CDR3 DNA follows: TGCGCCAGCAGCCCCTCTACAGGGCACTCTGGAAACACCATATATTTT.

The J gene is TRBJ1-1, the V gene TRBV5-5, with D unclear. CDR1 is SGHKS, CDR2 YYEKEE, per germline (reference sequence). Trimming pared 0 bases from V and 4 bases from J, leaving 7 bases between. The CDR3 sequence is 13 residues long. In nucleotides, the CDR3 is TGTGCCAGCAGCTTGGACCGGGGCACTGAAGCTTTCTTT. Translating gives CASSLDRGTEAFF.

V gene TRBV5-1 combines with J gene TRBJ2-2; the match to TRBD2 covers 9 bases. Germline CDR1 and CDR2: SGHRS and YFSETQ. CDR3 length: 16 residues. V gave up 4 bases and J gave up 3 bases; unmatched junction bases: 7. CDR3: CASSPRRLADTGELFF. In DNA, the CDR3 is TGCGCCAGCAGCCCCCGTAGACTAGCGGACACCGGGGAGCTGTTTTTT.

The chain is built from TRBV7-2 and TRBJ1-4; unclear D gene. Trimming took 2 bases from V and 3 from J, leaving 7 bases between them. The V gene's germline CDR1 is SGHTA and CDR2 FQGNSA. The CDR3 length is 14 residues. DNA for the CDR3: TGTGCCAGCAGCTTATATGGGCCTAATGAAAAACTGTTTTTT. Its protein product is CASSLYGPNEKLFF.